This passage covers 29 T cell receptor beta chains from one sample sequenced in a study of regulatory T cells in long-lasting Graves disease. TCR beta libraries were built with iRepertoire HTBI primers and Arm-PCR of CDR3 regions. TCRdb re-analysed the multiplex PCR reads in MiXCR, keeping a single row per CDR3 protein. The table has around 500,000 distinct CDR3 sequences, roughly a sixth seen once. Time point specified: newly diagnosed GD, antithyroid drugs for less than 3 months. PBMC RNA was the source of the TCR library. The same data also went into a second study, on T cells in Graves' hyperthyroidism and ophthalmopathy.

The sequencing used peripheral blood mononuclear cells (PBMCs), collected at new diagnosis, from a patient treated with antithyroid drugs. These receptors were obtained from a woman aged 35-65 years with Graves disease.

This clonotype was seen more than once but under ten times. The chain's CDR3 is CASSQGVPANTGELFF. The CDR3 DNA sequence: TGTGCCAGCAGCCAGGGGGTACCAGCGAACACCGGGGAGCTGTTTTTT. The rearrangement joins TRBV7-8 to TRBJ2-2; TRBD1 agrees at 7 bases. V was pared by 5 bases and J by 0 bases, with 6 bases of the junction left unmatched. The germline V gene has CDR1 SGHVS and CDR2 FQNEAQ. The CDR3 has 16 residues.

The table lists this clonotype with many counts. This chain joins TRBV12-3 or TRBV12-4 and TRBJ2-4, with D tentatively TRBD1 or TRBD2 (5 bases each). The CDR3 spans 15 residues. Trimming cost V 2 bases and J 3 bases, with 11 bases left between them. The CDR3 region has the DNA TGTGCCAGCAGTTTACCTCAGGGAGTCAAAAACATTCAGTACTTC. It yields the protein CASSLPQGVKNIQYF.

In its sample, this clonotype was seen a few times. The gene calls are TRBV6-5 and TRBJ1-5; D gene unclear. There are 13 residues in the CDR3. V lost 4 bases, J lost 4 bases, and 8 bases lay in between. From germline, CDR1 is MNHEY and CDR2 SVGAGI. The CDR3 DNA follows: TGTGCCAGCAGTTTTGACCGAAATCAGCCCCAGCATTTT. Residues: CASSFDRNQPQHF.

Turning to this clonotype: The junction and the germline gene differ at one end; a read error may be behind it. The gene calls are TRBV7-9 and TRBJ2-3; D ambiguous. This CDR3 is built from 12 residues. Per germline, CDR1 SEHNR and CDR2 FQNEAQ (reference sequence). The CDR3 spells CTSSQNTDTQYF. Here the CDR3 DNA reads TGTACCAGCAGCCAGAACACAGATACGCAGTATTTT.

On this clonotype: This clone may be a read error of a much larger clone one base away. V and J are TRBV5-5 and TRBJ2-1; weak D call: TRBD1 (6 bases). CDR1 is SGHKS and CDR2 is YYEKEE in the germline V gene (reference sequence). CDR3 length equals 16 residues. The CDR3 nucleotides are TGCACCAGCAGCTTGGGTGCGAGGGCAGGGGCCGATGAGCAGTTCTTC. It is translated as CTSSLGARAGADEQFF.

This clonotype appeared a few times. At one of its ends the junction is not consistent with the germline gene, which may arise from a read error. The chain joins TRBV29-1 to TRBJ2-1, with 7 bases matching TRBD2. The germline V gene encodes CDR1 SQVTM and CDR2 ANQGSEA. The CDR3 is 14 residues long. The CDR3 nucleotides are TGCAGCGTAGAAGGACTAGGTAGGGACAATGAGCAGTTCTTC. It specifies CSVEGLGRDNEQFF.

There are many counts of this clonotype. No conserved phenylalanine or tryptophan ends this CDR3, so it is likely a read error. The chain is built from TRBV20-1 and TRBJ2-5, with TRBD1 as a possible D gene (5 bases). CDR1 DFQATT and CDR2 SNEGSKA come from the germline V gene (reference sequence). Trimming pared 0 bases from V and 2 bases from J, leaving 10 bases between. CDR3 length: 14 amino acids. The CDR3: CSARDRQKQETQYS. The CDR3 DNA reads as TGCAGTGCTAGAGATCGACAGAAGCAAGAGACCCAGTACTCC.

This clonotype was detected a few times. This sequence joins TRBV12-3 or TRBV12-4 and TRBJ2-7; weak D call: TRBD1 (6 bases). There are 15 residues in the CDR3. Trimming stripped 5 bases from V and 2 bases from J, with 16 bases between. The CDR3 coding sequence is TGTGCCAGCAGTCCCCGGACAGAAAACACCTACGAGCAGTACTTC. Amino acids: CASSPRTENTYEQYF.

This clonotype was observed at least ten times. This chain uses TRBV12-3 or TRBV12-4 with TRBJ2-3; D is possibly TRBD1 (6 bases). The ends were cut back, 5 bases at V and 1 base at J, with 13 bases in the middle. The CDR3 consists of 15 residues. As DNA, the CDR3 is TGTGCCAGCAGTCACAGGGAGAGGGGCACAGATACGCAGTATTTT. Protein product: CASSHRERGTDTQYF.

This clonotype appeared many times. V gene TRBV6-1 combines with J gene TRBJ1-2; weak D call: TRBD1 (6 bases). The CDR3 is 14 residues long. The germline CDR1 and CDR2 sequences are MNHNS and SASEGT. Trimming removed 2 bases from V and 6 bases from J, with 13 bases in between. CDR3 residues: CASSENRDIDGYTF. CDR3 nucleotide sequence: TGTGCCAGCAGTGAAAACCGGGACATTGATGGCTACACCTTC.

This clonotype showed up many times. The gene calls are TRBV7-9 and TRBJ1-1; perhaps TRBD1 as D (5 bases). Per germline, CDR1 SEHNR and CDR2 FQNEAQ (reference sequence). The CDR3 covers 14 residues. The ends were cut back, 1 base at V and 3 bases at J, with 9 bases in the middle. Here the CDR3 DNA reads TGTGCCAGCAGCTTAGGGGGGGGTGACACTGAAGCTTTCTTT. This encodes CASSLGGGDTEAFF. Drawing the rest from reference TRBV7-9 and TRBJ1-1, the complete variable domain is DTGVSQNPRHKITKRGQNVTFRCDPISEHNRLYWYRQTLGQGPEFLTYFQNEAQLEKSRLLSDRFSAERPKGSFSTLEIQRTEQGDSAMYLCASSLGGGDTEAFFGQGTRLTVV.

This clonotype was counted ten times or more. The chain's CDR3 is CASSSYGTHAFF. In DNA form, the CDR3 reads TGTGCCAGCAGCTCCTACGGGACTCACGCTTTCTTT. The rearrangement links TRBV11-2 to TRBJ1-1, with a weak D call TRBD1 (5 bases). Germline assignment: CDR1 SGHAT and CDR2 FQNNGV. V lost 4 bases, J lost 11 bases, and 14 bases lay in between. This CDR3 is built from 12 residues.

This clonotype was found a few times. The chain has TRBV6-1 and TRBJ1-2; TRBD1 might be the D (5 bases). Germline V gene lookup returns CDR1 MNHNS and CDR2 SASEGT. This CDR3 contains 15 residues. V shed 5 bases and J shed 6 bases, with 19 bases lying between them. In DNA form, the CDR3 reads TGTGCCAGCAGTCGGGACCGAAATAGGGGAGATGGCTACACCTTC. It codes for CASSRDRNRGDGYTF.

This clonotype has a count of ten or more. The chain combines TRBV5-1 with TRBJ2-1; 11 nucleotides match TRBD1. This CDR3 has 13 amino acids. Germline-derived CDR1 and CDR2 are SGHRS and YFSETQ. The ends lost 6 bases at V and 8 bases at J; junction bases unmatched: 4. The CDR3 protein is CASTGQGADEQFF. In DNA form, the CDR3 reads TGCGCCAGCACTGGACAGGGGGCCGATGAGCAGTTCTTC.

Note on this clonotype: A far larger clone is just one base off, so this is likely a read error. The CDR3 sequence is CAGSPTGISNQPQHF. CDR3 DNA sequence: TGTGCCGGCAGTCCGACAGGGATTAGCAATCAGCCCCAGCATTTT. The chain joins TRBV28 to TRBJ1-5, with 7 bases matching TRBD1. The CDR3 length is 15 residues. Germline lookup yields CDR1 MDHEN and CDR2 SYDVKM. The full variable domain, its missing parts supplied by reference TRBV28 and TRBJ1-5, is DVKVTQSSRYLVKRTGEKVFLECVQDMDHENMFWYRQDPGLGLRLIYFSYDVKMKEKGDIPEGYSVSREKKERFSLILESASTNQTSMYLCAGSPTGISNQPQHFGDGTRLSIL.

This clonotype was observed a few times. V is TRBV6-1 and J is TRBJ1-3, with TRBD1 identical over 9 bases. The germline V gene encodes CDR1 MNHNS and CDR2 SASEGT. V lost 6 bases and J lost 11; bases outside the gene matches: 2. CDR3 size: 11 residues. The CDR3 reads CASSWDRAIYF. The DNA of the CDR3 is TGTGCCAGCAGCTGGGACAGGGCCATATATTTT.

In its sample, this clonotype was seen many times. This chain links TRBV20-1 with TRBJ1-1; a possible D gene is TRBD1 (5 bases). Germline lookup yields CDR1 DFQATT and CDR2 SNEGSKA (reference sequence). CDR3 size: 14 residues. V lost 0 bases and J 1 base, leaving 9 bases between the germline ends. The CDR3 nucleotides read TGCAGTGCTAGAGACCCAACAGGGAACACTGAAGCTTTCTTT. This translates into CSARDPTGNTEAFF.

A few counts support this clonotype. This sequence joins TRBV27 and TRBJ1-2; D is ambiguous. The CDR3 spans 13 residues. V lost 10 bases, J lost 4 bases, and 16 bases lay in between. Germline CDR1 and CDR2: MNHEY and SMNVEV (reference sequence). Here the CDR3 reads CATGRLSGYGYTF. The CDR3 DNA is TGTGCCACCGGCCGTTTATCAGGCTATGGCTACACCTTC.

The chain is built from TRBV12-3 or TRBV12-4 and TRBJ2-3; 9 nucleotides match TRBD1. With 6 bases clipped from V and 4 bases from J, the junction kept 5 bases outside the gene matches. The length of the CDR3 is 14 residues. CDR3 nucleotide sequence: TGTGCCAGCAGAAGGACAGGGGTCGCAGATACGCAGTATTTT. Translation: CASRRTGVADTQYF.

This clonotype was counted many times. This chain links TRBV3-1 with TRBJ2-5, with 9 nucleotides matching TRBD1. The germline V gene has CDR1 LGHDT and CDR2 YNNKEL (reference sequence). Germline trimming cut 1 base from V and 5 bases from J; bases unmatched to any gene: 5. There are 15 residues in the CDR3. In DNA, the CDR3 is TGTGCCAGCAGCCAAGCCGGGACAGGGCTTGAGACCCAGTACTTC. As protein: CASSQAGTGLETQYF.

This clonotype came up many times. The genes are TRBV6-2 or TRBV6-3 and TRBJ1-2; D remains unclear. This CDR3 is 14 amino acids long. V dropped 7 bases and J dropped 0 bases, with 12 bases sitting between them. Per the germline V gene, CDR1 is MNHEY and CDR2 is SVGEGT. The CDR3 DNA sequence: TGTGCCAGCACCCCCCAGATAGCTAACTATGGCTACACCTTC. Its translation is CASTPQIANYGYTF.

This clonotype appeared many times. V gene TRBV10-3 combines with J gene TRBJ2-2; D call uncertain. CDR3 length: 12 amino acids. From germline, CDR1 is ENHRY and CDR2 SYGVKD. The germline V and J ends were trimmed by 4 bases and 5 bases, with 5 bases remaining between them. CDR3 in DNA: TGTGCCATCAGTGGCGAGACCGGGGAGCTGTTTTTT. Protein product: CAISGETGELFF.

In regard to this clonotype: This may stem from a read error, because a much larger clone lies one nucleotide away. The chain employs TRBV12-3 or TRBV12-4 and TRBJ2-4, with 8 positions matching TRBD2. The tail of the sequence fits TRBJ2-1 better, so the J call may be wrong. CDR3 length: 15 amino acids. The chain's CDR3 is CASSHRSGGQGEQFF. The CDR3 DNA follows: TGTGCCAGCAGCCATCGGTCGGGGGGGCAGGGAGAGCAGTTCTTC.

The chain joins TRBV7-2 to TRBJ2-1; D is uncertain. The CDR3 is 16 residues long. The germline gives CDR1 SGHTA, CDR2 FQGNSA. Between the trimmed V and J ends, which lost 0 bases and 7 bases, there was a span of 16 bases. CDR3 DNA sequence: TGTGCCAGCAGCTTAGCGCGCTTAGGACCTTTGAATGAGCAGTTCTTC. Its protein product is CASSLARLGPLNEQFF.

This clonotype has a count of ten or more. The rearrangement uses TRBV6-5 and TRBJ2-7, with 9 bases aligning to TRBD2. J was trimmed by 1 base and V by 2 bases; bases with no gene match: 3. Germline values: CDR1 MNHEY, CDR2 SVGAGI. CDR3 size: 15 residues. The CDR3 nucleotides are TGTGCCAGCAGTTACCTAGCGGGGCTATCCTACGAGCAGTACTTC. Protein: CASSYLAGLSYEQYF.

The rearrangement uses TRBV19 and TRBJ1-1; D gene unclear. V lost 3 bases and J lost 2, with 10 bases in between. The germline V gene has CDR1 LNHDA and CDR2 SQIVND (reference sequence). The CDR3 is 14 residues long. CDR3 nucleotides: TGTGCCAGTAGTATCGGTTGGGGAAACACTGAAGCTTTCTTT. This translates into CASSIGWGNTEAFF. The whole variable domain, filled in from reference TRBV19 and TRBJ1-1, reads DGGITQSPKYLFRKEGQNVTLSCEQNLNHDAMYWYRQDPGQGLRLIYYSQIVNDFQKGDIAEGYSVSREKKESFPLTVTSAQKNPTAFYLCASSIGWGNTEAFFGQGTRLTVV.

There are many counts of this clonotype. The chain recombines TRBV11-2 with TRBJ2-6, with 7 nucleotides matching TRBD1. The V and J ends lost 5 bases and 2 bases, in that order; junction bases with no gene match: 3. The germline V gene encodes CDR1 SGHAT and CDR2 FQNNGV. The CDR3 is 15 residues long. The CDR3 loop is CASSTQGAGANVLTF. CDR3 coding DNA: TGTGCCAGCAGCACTCAGGGGGCTGGGGCCAACGTCCTGACTTTC.

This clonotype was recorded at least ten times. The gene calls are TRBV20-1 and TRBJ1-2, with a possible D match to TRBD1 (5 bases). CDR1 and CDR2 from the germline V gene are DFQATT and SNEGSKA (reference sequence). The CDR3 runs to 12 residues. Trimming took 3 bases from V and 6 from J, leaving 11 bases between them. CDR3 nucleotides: TGCAGTGCTAGTCCCAGGGCCGATGGCTACACCTTC. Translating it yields CSASPRADGYTF.

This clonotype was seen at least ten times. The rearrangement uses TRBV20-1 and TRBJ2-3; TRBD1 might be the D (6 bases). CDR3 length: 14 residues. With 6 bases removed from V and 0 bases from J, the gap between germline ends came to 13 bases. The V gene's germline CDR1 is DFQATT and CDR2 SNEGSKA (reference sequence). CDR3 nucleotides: TGCAGTGCGACTCGGGACACAAGCACAGATACGCAGTATTTT. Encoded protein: CSATRDTSTDTQYF.